This TCR beta chain was recovered during a study of post-analysis software for immune sequencing data. Across the study: Disease courses included relapsing-remitting, secondary progressive and progressive-relapsing multiple sclerosis. Points from the study as a whole: Multiple sclerosis patients had significantly lower normalized Chao1 diversity than controls. Higher frequency in patients than in controls was seen for five TRBV segments, with TRBV5-6, TRBV5-1 and TRBV20-1 among them.

V shed 5 bases and J 10 bases; nucleotides not matched to a gene: 14. The length of the CDR3 is 15 residues. The V gene's germline CDR1 is LNHNV and CDR2 YYDKDF (reference sequence). Included in the TCR beta cDNA libraries were unique molecular identifiers. Each batch of roughly 0.9 to 10 million T cells produced approximately 470,000 cDNA molecules. TCRdb processed the PCR reads anew with MiXCR; each CDR3 protein has one entry. The table shows about 810,000 distinct CDR3 sequences, with roughly 50% occurring only once. On this clonotype itself: Its antigen is unknown.

Sequencing was carried out using blood. This receptor was identified in a girl aged 10-17 years with multiple sclerosis. V is TRBV15 and J is TRBJ1-1; 9 positions match TRBD1. The CDR3 here is CATSGRARTGVGAFF. CDR3 bases: TGTGCCACCAGCGGAAGAGCGCGGACAGGGGTTGGAGCTTTCTTT.